This entry lists 26 T cell receptor beta chains sequenced from one sample in a study of T cell repertoires in cytomegalovirus infection. TCRdb processed the reads anew with MiXCR; each CDR3 protein has one entry. The repertoire holds about 450,000 distinct CDR3 sequences, around 32% seen once, with 12% to 15% in the top ten. The specimen sequenced was PBMCs. Receptors originate from a human donor in good health (CMV status not recorded). Some clones in this sample may be carry-over from other donors' samples.

As for this clonotype: This may be a read error: a much more frequent sequence differs by one nucleotide. This sequence joins TRBV5-6 and TRBJ2-3; 7 bases match TRBD1. The CDR3 covers 16 residues. The germline V gene has CDR1 SGHDT and CDR2 YYEEEE. The ends lost 4 bases at V and 5 bases at J; junction bases unmatched: 13. CDR3 coding DNA: TGTGCCAGCAGCCAACGGGGAACAGGGGTAGGAGATACGCAGTATTTT. Amino acid sequence: CASSQRGTGVGDTQYF.

The rearrangement joins TRBV5-4 to TRBJ1-2; 7 nucleotides agree with TRBD1. The CDR3 loop spans 15 amino acids. CDR1 is SGHNT, CDR2 YYREEE, per germline (reference sequence). J gave up 2 bases and V 2 bases, and 6 bases lay outside the gene matches. The CDR3 here is CASSFPGTENYGYTF. In nucleotides, the CDR3 is TGTGCCAGCAGCTTTCCAGGGACAGAAAACTATGGCTACACCTTC.

This clonotype was counted only a few times. The CDR3: CASSHSYNEQFF. CDR3 coding DNA: TGTGCCAGCAGTCACAGCTACAATGAGCAGTTCTTC. The genes are TRBV6-6 and TRBJ2-1, with D unresolved. Germline assignment: CDR1 MNHNY and CDR2 SVGAGI (reference sequence). Trimming shortened V by 5 bases and J by 3 bases, and 5 bases separated the two germline ends. The CDR3 runs 12 residues.

This clonotype has a handful of counts. This sequence joins TRBV12-3 or TRBV12-4 and TRBJ2-3; D unresolved. This CDR3 is 15 amino acids long. Between the trimmed V and J ends, which lost 5 bases and 1 base, there was a span of 13 bases. For the CDR3, the DNA is TGTGCCAGCAGTGGTAGTCGTTTTGGCACAGATACGCAGTATTTT. Its translation is CASSGSRFGTDTQYF.

The rearrangement links TRBV6-1 to TRBJ2-7; D is ambiguous. V was shortened by 2 bases and J by 6 bases, with 14 bases between the two germline ends. CDR3 length: 14 amino acids. Germline lookup yields CDR1 MNHNS and CDR2 SASEGT. CDR3 sequence (DNA): TGTGCCAGCAGTGAACTTCAAGGTCCTGGCGAGCAGTACTTC. Translating gives CASSELQGPGEQYF.

This clonotype was observed a few times. The V gene is TRBV19, the J gene TRBJ1-4; unclear D gene. Germline V gives CDR1 LNHDA, CDR2 SQIVND (reference sequence). This CDR3 is 14 amino acids long. Trimming pared 6 bases from V and 0 bases from J, leaving 8 bases between. The CDR3 spells CASRDRATNEKLFF. Here the CDR3 DNA reads TGTGCCAGTAGAGATCGAGCAACTAATGAAAAACTGTTTTTT. Supplemented by reference TRBV19 and TRBJ1-4, the full variable domain reads DGGITQSPKYLFRKEGQNVTLSCEQNLNHDAMYWYRQDPGQGLRLIYYSQIVNDFQKGDIAEGYSVSREKKESFPLTVTSAQKNPTAFYLCASRDRATNEKLFFGSGTQLSVL.

The table lists this clonotype with a few counts. This rearrangement joins TRBV4-3 to TRBJ2-3; 7 bases are shared with TRBD2. The germline gives CDR1 LGHNA, CDR2 YSLEER. Unmatched junction bases numbered 13, after V lost 4 bases and J lost 3 bases. The CDR3 runs 17 residues. CDR3 region: CASSPYLRGGGTDTQYF. CDR3 DNA sequence: TGCGCCAGCAGCCCCTACCTCCGGGGCGGGGGTACAGATACGCAGTATTTT.

Concerning this clonotype: A much more abundant neighbour one base away suggests this may be a read error. This chain connects TRBV7-6 to TRBJ2-5, with D possibly TRBD1 on 6 matching bases. The CDR3 has 17 amino acids. Germline CDR1 is SGHVS and CDR2 is FNYEAQ. Trimming took off 1 base at V and 5 bases at J, with 20 bases between the two ends. In DNA, the CDR3 is TGTGCCAGCAGCTTAGAGTCGGCAGGATTCGGACAGGAGACCCAGTACTTC. Translating it yields CASSLESAGFGQETQYF. The full variable domain, in which reference TRBV7-6 and TRBJ2-5 provide the parts outside the CDR3, is GAGVSQSPRYKVTKRGQDVALRCDPISGHVSLYWYRQALGQGPEFLTYFNYEAQQDKSGLPNDRFSAERPEGSISTLTIQRTEQRDSAMYRCASSLESAGFGQETQYFGPGTRLLVL.

The rearrangement uses TRBV27 and TRBJ1-6; no definite D call. The V gene lost 3 bases and the J gene lost 7 bases, with 10 bases spanning the gap. The CDR3 sequence is 14 residues long. CDR1 and CDR2 from the germline V gene are MNHEY and SMNVEV (reference sequence). CDR3 coding DNA: TGTGCCAGCAGTTTGAGTTTCGCGAATTCACCCCTCCACTTT. Residues: CASSLSFANSPLHF.

This clonotype was counted a few times. V is TRBV6-2 or TRBV6-3 and J is TRBJ2-2; D is ambiguous. The CDR3 totals 13 residues. V lost 5 bases, J lost 4 bases, and 8 bases lay in between. CDR1 is MNHEY, CDR2 SVGEGT, per germline. The CDR3 bases are TGTGCCAGCAGTAAACTCCTCACCGGGGAGCTGTTTTTT. This translates into CASSKLLTGELFF.

Comment on this clonotype: No conserved phenylalanine or tryptophan ends this CDR3, so it is likely a read error. J is TRBJ1-2 and V is TRBV3-1, with unresolved D. This CDR3 has 19 amino acids. V lost 4 bases and J 1 base, leaving 25 bases between the germline ends. Germline CDR1 is LGHDT and CDR2 is YNNKEL (reference sequence). The CDR3 region has the DNA TGTGCCAGCAGCCCCTCCGCGGGGTGGCACCTTTTTGTTAACTATGGCTACACCATC. Protein: CASSPSAGWHLFVNYGYTI.

This clonotype was counted between two and nine times. The genes are TRBV4-2 and TRBJ2-7; D is unclear. With 1 base removed from V and 5 bases from J, the gap between germline ends came to 15 bases. The germline V gene encodes CDR1 LGHNA and CDR2 YNFKEQ. The CDR3 has 15 amino acids. The CDR3 DNA follows: TGTGCCAGCAGCCAAGTGGGTGGCCCGGTGGACGAGCAGTACTTC. This translates into CASSQVGGPVDEQYF.

This chain connects TRBV25-1 to TRBJ2-7; perhaps TRBD2 as D (6 bases). This CDR3 region has 16 residues. Germline V gene sequence: CDR1 MGHDK, CDR2 SYGVNS. V lost 4 bases and J lost 1, with 17 bases in between. The CDR3 DNA is TGTGCCAGCAGTGGCGGGACGCCGGGGTCGTCCTACGAGCAGTACTTC. Encoded protein: CASSGGTPGSSYEQYF.

To note about this clonotype: A single base separates this from a much larger clone, so it may be a read error. The V call is TRBV28, the J call TRBJ2-7; D call uncertain. V was clipped by 7 bases and J by 0 bases, with 10 bases between them. Germline V gene sequence: CDR1 MDHEN, CDR2 SYDVKM. The CDR3 runs 13 residues. This CDR3 is CASKTPSSYEQYF. CDR3 coding DNA: TGTGCCAGCAAAACACCGAGCTCCTACGAGCAGTACTTC.

Concerning this clonotype: One base away lies a much larger clone, so this may be a sequencing read error. The chain is built from TRBV7-8 and TRBJ1-2; D call uncertain. There are 15 residues in the CDR3. Germline V lookup: CDR1 SGHVS, CDR2 FQNEAQ. The CDR3 nucleotides are TGTACCAGCAGCTTATTTACACTTAGAAACTATGGCTACACCTTC. It yields the protein CTSSLFTLRNYGYTF.

The chain joins TRBV9 to TRBJ2-3; 11 nucleotides agree with TRBD2. The CDR3 is made up of 16 amino acids. From germline, CDR1 is SGDLS and CDR2 YYNGEE. V lost 0 bases and J lost 6; bases outside the gene matches: 6. Here the CDR3 DNA reads TGTGCCAGCAGCGTAGCGTCTAGCGGGGGGACGGATACGCAGTATTTT. It translates to CASSVASSGGTDTQYF.

Worth noting for this clonotype: Its ends do not fully match the called genes, so a read error is possible. The chain links TRBV7-8 to TRBJ2-7, with TRBD1 as a possible D gene (8 bases). The germline CDR1 and CDR2 sequences are SGHVS and FQNEAQ. CDR3 length equals 14 residues. The CDR3, as DNA: TGTGCCAGCAGCCTGACAGGGGAGGGGTACGAGCAGCACTTC. Translated, it gives CASSLTGEGYEQHF.

A remark on this clonotype: A read error is likely, as this CDR3 ends without the conserved phenylalanine or tryptophan. This chain joins TRBV12-5 and TRBJ2-2; D gene ambiguous. V dropped 7 bases and J dropped 3 bases, with 15 bases sitting between them. The CDR3 extends over 15 amino acids. Germline V gene lookup returns CDR1 LGHNT and CDR2 FRNRAP. The CDR3 bases are TGTGCTAGTGTTCCTCGGACGGTATACACCGGGGAGCTGTTTTTG. Protein: CASVPRTVYTGELFL.

The chain uses TRBV7-3 and TRBJ1-4; the D gene is possibly TRBD1 (5 bases). The CDR3 loop spans 17 amino acids. In germline, CDR1 is SGHTA, CDR2 FQGTGA. Trimming removed 4 bases from V and 10 bases from J, with 25 bases in between. In DNA, the CDR3 is TGTGCCAGCAGCTCAATCAACAACCGGGGCCAACCTCGAAAACTGTTTTTT. It translates to CASSSINNRGQPRKLFF.

The CDR3 region is CASRPLAGGPGDTQYF. The CDR3 nucleotides are TGTGCCAGTAGGCCTCTAGCGGGGGGGCCAGGTGATACGCAGTATTTT. The chain links TRBV28 to TRBJ2-3; 12 nucleotides match TRBD2. With 9 bases clipped from V and 6 bases from J, the junction kept 13 bases outside the gene matches. The CDR3 runs 16 residues. Germline-derived CDR1 and CDR2 are MDHEN and SYDVKM.

This clonotype was counted between two and nine times. The V and J genes are TRBV19 and TRBJ2-7; D remains ambiguous. V was pared by 4 bases and J by 11 bases, with 12 bases between. Germline V CDR1 and CDR2: LNHDA, SQIVND (reference sequence). There are 11 residues in the CDR3. The CDR3 region has the DNA TGTGCCAGTAGTACCACAGTCGAAAAGTACTTC. Translating gives CASSTTVEKYF.

This clonotype came up many times. The chain combines TRBV7-3 with TRBJ2-2, with 12 nucleotides matching TRBD2. J gave up 4 bases and V 5 bases, and 11 bases lay outside the gene matches. The CDR3 has 18 amino acids. Looked up from germline, CDR1 is SGHTA and CDR2 is FQGTGA. CDR3 coding DNA: TGTGCCAGCAGCCCAAGGGGACTAGCGGGTCTGGGCACCGGGGAGCTGTTTTTT. Its protein is CASSPRGLAGLGTGELFF.

In this sample, this clonotype turned up a few times. This chain joins TRBV4-3 and TRBJ1-1; tentative D call: TRBD1 (5 bases). CDR1 is LGHNA and CDR2 is YSLEER in the germline V gene. V was cut by 4 bases and J by 5 bases, with 17 bases left in between. CDR3 length equals 15 residues. Here the CDR3 reads CASSRNHGGVTEAFF. CDR3 bases: TGCGCCAGCAGCCGGAATCACGGGGGGGTAACTGAAGCTTTCTTT.

Details on this clonotype: A much larger clone lies one base from this, so it may be a read error. V and J are TRBV7-1 and TRBJ1-1; possible D gene TRBD1, 5 bases. TRBV7-1 is given ORF status, its function remaining uncertain. The CDR3 extends over 11 amino acids. The CDR3 reads CASSAGTEAVF. The CDR3 DNA reads TGTGCCAGCAGCGCCGGGACGGAAGCTGTCTTT.

The rearrangement joins TRBV9 to TRBJ1-1, with D perhaps matching TRBD1 (5 bases). Germline V gene data show CDR1 as SGDLS and CDR2 as YYNGEE. Trimming removed 3 bases at V and 3 bases at J, with 18 bases between. This CDR3 has 16 residues. Here the CDR3 reads CASSAQAGARDTEAFF. CDR3 bases: TGTGCCAGCAGCGCGCAGGCCGGGGCGAGGGACACTGAAGCTTTCTTT. Drawing the rest from reference TRBV9 and TRBJ1-1, the complete variable domain is DSGVTQTPKHLITATGQRVTLRCSPRSGDLSVYWYQQSLDQGLQFLIQYYNGEERAKGNILERFSAQQFPDLHSELNLSSLELGDSALYFCASSAQAGARDTEAFFGQGTRLTVV.

The chain carries TRBV5-4 and TRBJ1-5, with TRBD1 matching over 10 bases. V was pared by 9 bases and J by 1 base, with 4 bases of the junction left unmatched. CDR1 and CDR2 from the germline V gene are SGHNT and YYREEE (reference sequence). The CDR3 has 14 amino acids. The CDR3: CAIWGQGSNQPQHF. The CDR3 bases are TGTGCCATCTGGGGACAGGGGAGCAATCAGCCCCAGCATTTT.